Given below is one TCR beta chain in context. This entry belongs to a study of shared clonotypes between healthy human individuals. V dropped 0 bases and J dropped 4; count of bases not matched to a gene: 5. The germline CDR1 and CDR2 sequences are SGHRS and YFSETQ. The CDR3 is 15 residues long. Every subset had its genomic DNA shared out evenly among several immunoSEQ plates. Original data processing: Filtering differed since immunoSEQ provided only junctions, with no quality scores. Assay used: immunoSEQ multiplex PCR; TCRdb lists only in-frame clones, some missing. V and J calls plus clone size are reproduced from that table; the DNA served to infer D and trimming. The sample yields roughly 1 million clones, around 74% seen once.

The sample comprised memory CD4+ T cells sorted from blood. Subset specified: CD45RA-negative fraction. This TCR was recovered from a man between 18 and 35 years old in good health. This sequence joins TRBV5-1 and TRBJ2-5; TRBD2 aligns across 8 bases. CDR3: CASSLDPGGVETQYF. The CDR3, as DNA: TGCGCCAGCAGCTTGGATCCCGGGGGGGTAGAGACCCAGTACTTC.